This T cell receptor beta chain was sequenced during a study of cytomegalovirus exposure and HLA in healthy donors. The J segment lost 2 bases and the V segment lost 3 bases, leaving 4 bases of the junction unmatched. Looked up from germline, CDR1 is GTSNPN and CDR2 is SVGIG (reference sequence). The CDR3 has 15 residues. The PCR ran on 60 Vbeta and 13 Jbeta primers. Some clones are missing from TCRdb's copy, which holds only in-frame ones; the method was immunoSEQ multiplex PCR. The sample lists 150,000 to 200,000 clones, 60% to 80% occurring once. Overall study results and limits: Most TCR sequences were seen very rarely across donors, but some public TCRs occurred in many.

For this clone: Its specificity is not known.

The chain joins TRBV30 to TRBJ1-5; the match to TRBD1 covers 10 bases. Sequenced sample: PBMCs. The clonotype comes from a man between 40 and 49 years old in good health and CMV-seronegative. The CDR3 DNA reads TGTGCCTGGAGCTCCGGGACAGGGGGCAATCAGCCCCAGCATTTT. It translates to CAWSSGTGGNQPQHF.